This T cell receptor (beta chain) was obtained from a study of graft-versus-host responses after intestinal transplantation. Points from the study as a whole: The marrow of recipients harbored GvH clones, and ileum or blood showed some of them first.

The assay was immunoSEQ multiplex PCR, and TCRdb's table has in-frame clones only and misses some. The sample lists about 12,000 clones, more than 70% occurring once. With V trimmed by 4 bases and J by 4 bases, 8 bases remained unmatched. The CDR3 length is 15 residues. From germline, CDR1 is SGHRS and CDR2 YFSETQ. Notes on this clone: Its antigen is not known.

This sample comprised PBMCs, obtained roughly 130 days after transplant. The TCR sequence derives from a human patient who received an intestinal transplant, so some T cells may come from the graft donor. The rearrangement links TRBV5-1 to TRBJ2-1, with 7 bases fitting TRBD2. CDR3 sequence: CASSPAGVFYNEQFF. DNA for the CDR3: TGCGCCAGCAGCCCGGCGGGGGTCTTTTACAATGAGCAGTTCTTC.